The sequence of this T cell receptor beta chain was determined in a study of T cells in Graves' hyperthyroidism and ophthalmopathy. The study's findings and limits: With a median lead of approximately 6 months before onset, the model predicted ophthalmopathy.

The CDR3 extends over 16 amino acids. Germline V gives CDR1 SGHNT, CDR2 YENEEA. The V and J ends lost 1 base and 4 bases respectively, with 13 bases between them. There were TCR beta CDR3 regions amplified from RNA transcripts. With the HTBI primer set, the TCR CDR3 went through a first round of RT-PCR. TCRdb redid the calling of the multiplex PCR reads with MiXCR, one entry per CDR3 protein. The repertoire holds about 380,000 distinct CDR3 sequences, with roughly 13% as singletons. A note on this clonotype: Its matching antigen is unknown.

Sequencing was carried out using blood. The clonotype originates from a man between 25 and 39 years old with Graves' hyperthyroidism that later progressed to Graves' ophthalmopathy. The genes are TRBV11-3 and TRBJ2-2, with TRBD1 as a possible D gene (6 bases). The chain's CDR3 is CASSLGLQGSTGELFF. DNA of the CDR3: TGTGCCAGCAGCTTAGGGTTACAGGGAAGCACCGGGGAGCTGTTTTTT.